This paragraph reports one TCR beta chain. Produced via immunoSEQ multiplex PCR; TCRdb's table is partial and in-frame only. Altogether fewer than 80,000 clones are present, roughly 92% being singletons, with the ten largest covering around 0.15%. The sample originates from a study of human versus mouse CDR3 diversity and MHC coevolution. The ends were cut back, 4 bases at V and 4 bases at J, with 15 bases in the middle. Per the germline V gene, CDR1 is SGHNT and CDR2 is YYREEE (reference sequence). The CDR3 contains 15 residues. The chain recombines TRBV5-4 with TRBJ2-4; D is possibly TRBD2 (5 bases). The sample comprised naive CD4+ T cells from blood. Noted subset: CD45RO-negative CD62L-positive naive CD4 T cells. This receptor was identified in a person aged 25 to 75 in good health. Here the CDR3 reads CASSLAGSGKNIQYF. The CDR3 DNA is TGTGCCAGCAGCCTGGCGGGCTCGGGGAAAAACATTCAGTACTTC.